The next 6 T cell receptor beta chains were all read from a single sample in a study of shared clonotypes between healthy human individuals. Sequencing was performed with immunoSEQ multiplex PCR; in TCRdb, only in-frame clones are kept and a portion is missing. The table records about 1,900,000 clones, less than 95% of them present only once. Positive CCR7 selection of CD45RO-negative cells yielded the naive CD8 cells, and terminally differentiated effector memory CD45RA+ cells were excluded. The sequenced material came from naive CD8+ T cells sorted from blood. The source is a man in his late teens or twenties in good health.

This clone came up once. V gene TRBV7-6 combines with J gene TRBJ2-1; no firm D call. The germline V gene encodes CDR1 SGHVS and CDR2 FNYEAQ. The germline V and J ends were trimmed by 3 bases and 5 bases, with 8 bases remaining between them. The CDR3 runs to 13 residues. CDR3 sequence: CASSLTRDNEQFF. The CDR3 bases are TGTGCCAGCAGCTTGACTCGGGACAATGAGCAGTTCTTC.

The chain employs TRBV6-1 and TRBJ2-1; 10 bases are shared with TRBD2. Germline values: CDR1 MNHNS, CDR2 SASEGT. There are 16 residues in the CDR3. With 4 bases clipped from V and 1 base from J, the junction kept 4 bases outside the gene matches. CDR3 coding DNA: TGTGCCAGCAGTGGAGGACTAGCGGCTTCCTACAATGAGCAGTTCTTC. This gives the protein CASSGGLAASYNEQFF.

The rearrangement links TRBV4-3 to TRBJ2-1; TRBD1 agrees at 7 bases. Germline V gene data show CDR1 as LGHNA and CDR2 as YSLEER. V shed 1 base, J shed 0 bases, and the junction held 9 bases outside the gene matches. CDR3 size: 18 residues. CDR3 in DNA: TGCGCCAGCAGCCAAGGAACCCCCGGGACAGACTCCTACAATGAGCAGTTCTTC. It codes for CASSQGTPGTDSYNEQFF.

The chain uses TRBV5-1 and TRBJ2-1; D may be TRBD2 (6 bases). The ends were cut back, 1 base at V and 7 bases at J, with 15 bases in the middle. Germline-derived CDR1 and CDR2 are SGHRS and YFSETQ. The CDR3 is 15 residues long. The CDR3 sequence: CASSLLPGEDNEQFF. CDR3 bases: TGCGCCAGCAGCTTGCTTCCGGGAGAGGATAATGAGCAGTTCTTC.

The chain links TRBV7-9 to TRBJ2-7, with D possibly matching TRBD1 (6 bases). The germline V gene encodes CDR1 SEHNR and CDR2 FQNEAQ (reference sequence). V lost 5 bases and J lost 2, with 16 bases in between. The CDR3 runs 15 residues. The CDR3 sequence is CASSPGQGIPYEQYF. Written as DNA, the CDR3 is TGTGCCAGCAGCCCGGGACAAGGGATCCCCTACGAGCAGTACTTC.

Comment on this clone: In the same sample, other DNA sequences code for this CDR3. V usage is TRBV4-1 and J usage is TRBJ2-7, with unresolved D. Germline-derived CDR1 and CDR2 are MGHRA and YSYEKL. This CDR3 contains 14 residues. Trimming took off 1 base at V and 1 base at J, with 8 bases between the two ends. CDR3 amino acids: CASSQVGRSYEQYF. The CDR3 DNA reads as TGCGCCAGCAGCCAAGTAGGCAGATCCTACGAGCAGTACTTC.